This T cell receptor (beta chain) was identified in a study of technical replicates of blood from a handful of donors. Sequencing was performed with immunoSEQ multiplex PCR; in TCRdb, only in-frame clones are kept and a portion is missing. The sample has tens of thousands of clones, over 80% seen once. This CDR3 has 18 amino acids. V lost 3 bases and J 5 bases, leaving 25 bases between the germline ends. Germline V gene sequence: CDR1 MNHNS, CDR2 SASEGT. This clonotype was sampled from a human donor in good health. Sequenced input: T cells isolated from PBMCs. This chain links TRBV6-1 with TRBJ1-2; unclear D gene. The CDR3 loop reads CASSDRPGSPAKDYGYTF. CDR3 coding DNA: TGTGCCAGCAGTGACCGACCGGGGAGTCCGGCGAAGGATTATGGCTACACCTTC.